The rows below give T cell receptor beta chains drawn from one sample of a study of shared clonotypes between healthy human individuals. Measured with immunoSEQ multiplex PCR; TCRdb has only the in-frame clones, and not every one. Found here are a few million clones, approximately 95% of them singletons; the top ten hold about 0.39%. The sample was naive CD4+ T cells from PBMCs. The origin of the receptors is a man younger than 35 in good health. Some clones in this sample may be carry-over from other donors' samples. CDR3s include the opening cysteine and the closing phenylalanine or tryptophan. D genes are given only for firm matches. Where a row states a size, it is once, few, many or the class of an expanded clone; other rows omit it.

length	V	D	J	size	DNA	CDR3
14	TRBV7-9	TRBD2	TRBJ2-3	.	TGTGCCAGCAGCAATAGCGGGCCCACAGATACGCAGTATTTT	CASSNSGPTDTQYF
14	TRBV28	.	TRBJ2-7	.	TGTGCCAGCAGTACGGGGTTATCTTCCTACGAGCAGTACTTC	CASSTGLSSYEQYF
17	TRBV11-2	TRBD1	TRBJ1-1	.	TGTGCCAGCAGCTTGTCCGGGACAGTCCTCCCGGAGGCTGAAGCTTTCTTT	CASSLSGTVLPEAEAFF
16	TRBV7-3	.	TRBJ2-2	few	TGTGCCAGCAGCCCCCGGTTTGGCAGCGGGACCGGGGAGCTGTTTTTT	CASSPRFGSGTGELFF
15	TRBV30	TRBD1	TRBJ1-5	once	TGTGCCTGGAGTCCCCATGGGGCAGGGGGCGGGCCCCAGCATTTT	CAWSPHGAGGGPQHF
14	TRBV6-5	.	TRBJ1-2	.	TGTGCCAGCAGTTGGCAACAGGGAGGTGGTGGCTACACCTTC	CASSWQQGGGGYTF
13	TRBV6-5	.	TRBJ1-2	.	TGTGCCAGCCTGGGGAAATGGGGCTATGGCTACACCTTC	CASLGKWGYGYTF
15	TRBV5-6	TRBD2	TRBJ2-1	.	TGTGCCAGCAGCTTTTCTAGCGGGAGGGGCAATGAGCAGTTCTTC	CASSFSSGRGNEQFF
15	TRBV28	TRBD2	TRBJ2-5	.	TGTGCCAGCGGATATACTAGCGGGAGCAGAGAGACCCAGTACTTC	CASGYTSGSRETQYF
14	TRBV9	TRBD2	TRBJ2-7	.	TGTGCCAGCAGCGTAGCGGGAGGGCCCTACGAGCAGTACTTC	CASSVAGGPYEQYF
11	TRBV20-1	.	TRBJ2-7	.	TGCAGTGCCCCCGACCGCTACGAGCAGTACTTC	CSAPDRYEQYF
16	TRBV5-5	.	TRBJ2-7	.	TGTGCCAGCAGCGCCATCACAGGGTCTGGCTCCTACGAGCAGTACTTC	CASSAITGSGSYEQYF
17	TRBV5-1	TRBD2	TRBJ2-1	.	TGCGCCAGCAGGGAATACGCGGGACTAGCGGGCTACAATGAGCAGTTCTTC	CASREYAGLAGYNEQFF
17	TRBV10-3	.	TRBJ1-1	.	TGTGCCATCAGCCGACGGACTCCACCCTCCATGAACACTGAAGCTTTCTTT	CAISRRTPPSMNTEAFF
18	TRBV28	TRBD2	TRBJ2-2	.	TGTGCCAGCAGTTTTCCCCCGGCGGGAGGCAGGGACACCGGGGAGCTGTTTTTT	CASSFPPAGGRDTGELFF
14	TRBV5-1	.	TRBJ2-7	.	TGCGCCAGCAGAGGGGGGGCAGGGTCATACGAGCAGTACTTC	CASRGGAGSYEQYF
15	TRBV4-1	TRBD1	TRBJ2-7	.	TGCGCCAGCAGCGGCCGGGACAGGGTTCCCTACGAGCAGTACTTC	CASSGRDRVPYEQYF
15	TRBV7-3	.	TRBJ2-1	.	TGTGCCAGCAGCGTCAGGGGTAGCTCCTACAATGAGCAGTTCTTC	CASSVRGSSYNEQFF
13	TRBV19	.	TRBJ2-7	.	TGTGCCAGTAGACAGGGCCCCTTCTACGAGCAGTACTTC	CASRQGPFYEQYF
16	TRBV6-1	.	TRBJ1-2	.	TGTGCCAGCAGTGCCTCAAGACAGGCTACTAACTATGGCTACACCTTC	CASSASRQATNYGYTF
11	TRBV20-1	.	TRBJ1-2	.	TGCAGTGCAGTGGGCTGGTATGGCTACACCTTC	CSAVGWYGYTF
19	TRBV4-2	TRBD2	TRBJ2-3	.	TGTGCCAGCAGCCAGGACTTGTTAGCGGGAGAAAGAGGCACAGATACGCAGTATTTT	CASSQDLLAGERGTDTQYF
15	TRBV5-6	.	TRBJ1-4	.	TGTGCCAGCAGCGCAGAGTTTCGGGGAAATGAAAAACTGTTTTTT	CASSAEFRGNEKLFF
14	TRBV28	TRBD1	TRBJ1-5	.	TGTGCCAGCCTTCAGGGGGGGCTCAATCAGCCCCAGCATTTT	CASLQGGLNQPQHF
14	TRBV5-1	.	TRBJ2-7	.	TGCGCCAGCAGCTTTAGACAGCAACCCTACGAGCAGTACTTC	CASSFRQQPYEQYF
14	TRBV5-1	.	TRBJ2-7	once	TGCGCCAGCAGCCCCCTAGTCGGCTCCTACGAGCAGTACTTC	CASSPLVGSYEQYF
14	TRBV29-1	.	TRBJ2-3	once	TGCAGCGTTGTCGAAATAGCCTCCACAGATACGCAGTATTTT	CSVVEIASTDTQYF
15	TRBV28	.	TRBJ1-1	.	TGTGCCAGCAGTTTATCACGTGTGGGAAAAACTGAAGCTTTCTTT	CASSLSRVGKTEAFF
12	TRBV6-5	.	TRBJ1-1	.	TGTGCCAGCAGGTACGGGAACACTGAAGCTTTCTTT	CASRYGNTEAFF